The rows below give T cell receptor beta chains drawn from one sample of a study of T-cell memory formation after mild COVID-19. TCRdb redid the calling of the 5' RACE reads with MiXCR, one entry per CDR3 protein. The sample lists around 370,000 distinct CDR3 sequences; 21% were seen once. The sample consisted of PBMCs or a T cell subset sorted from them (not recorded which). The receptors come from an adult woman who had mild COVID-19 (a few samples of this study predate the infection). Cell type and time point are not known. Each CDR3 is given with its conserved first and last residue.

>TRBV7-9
CASSPRRGSYEQYF
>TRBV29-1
CSVPNPGGSLRGEQYF
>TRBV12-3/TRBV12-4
CASTTGQGGSYTF
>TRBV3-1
CASSQPGVLYNEQFF
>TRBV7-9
CASSRSFGLGTEAFF
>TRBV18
CASSPVTVSSYNEQFF
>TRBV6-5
CASSALAGRGDTQYF
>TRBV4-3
CASSRAATGGRLTGELFF
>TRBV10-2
CASSTVEAKTQYF
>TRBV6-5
CASSFSGPLPSGNTIYF
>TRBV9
CASSVDLGNTEAFF
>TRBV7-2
CASSLSSLQTQYF
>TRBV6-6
CASSYGELRGSYEQYF
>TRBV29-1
CSGGSTGELFF
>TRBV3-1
CASSLRTADNEQFF
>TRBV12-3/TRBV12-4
CASSFKGAQETQYF
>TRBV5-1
CASSLGDFYNEQFF
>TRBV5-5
CASSLFSTGELFF
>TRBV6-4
CASSDSRRGTEAFF
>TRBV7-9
CASSTERDRKDTQYF
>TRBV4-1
CASSLTYPWGGVPYEQYF
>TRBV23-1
CASSQAGHQETQYF
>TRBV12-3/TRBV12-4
CASRVTGGKVNQPQHF
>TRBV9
CASSVDGADTQYF
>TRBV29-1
CSVQVEYEQYF
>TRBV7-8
CASSLTGGYNEQFF
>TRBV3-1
CASSQGLGGETQYF
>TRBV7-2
CASSLAVAGRGSYTF
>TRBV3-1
CASSQDPHPLHF
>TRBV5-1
CASSLGGATNEKLFF
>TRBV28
CASSRPPGREQRNQPQHF
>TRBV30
CAWSWGRGSEQFF
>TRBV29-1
CSVAQGENIQYF
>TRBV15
CATSEGLADTGELFF
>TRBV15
CATSRPDRGRRTGELFF
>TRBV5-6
CASSSISYNEQFF
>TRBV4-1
CASSQAGTGVHEQYF
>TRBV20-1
CSASSGQAQETQYF
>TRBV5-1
CASSLGLAGPSVSEQYF
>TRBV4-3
CASSQDLGGGGWQFF
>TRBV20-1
CSAAGDYVLDPYNFVNEQFF
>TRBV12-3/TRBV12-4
CASSFRADQKLFF
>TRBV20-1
CSAREAGLNYGYTF
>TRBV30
CAWGGMNTEAFF
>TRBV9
CASSVGSSGRQEFF
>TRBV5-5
CASSLGLGSPLHF
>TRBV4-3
CASSRVPGDTQYF
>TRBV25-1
CASSENGGAYEQYF
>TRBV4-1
CASSLLPGLAGGNEQFF
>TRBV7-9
CASSLLHVDTDTQYF